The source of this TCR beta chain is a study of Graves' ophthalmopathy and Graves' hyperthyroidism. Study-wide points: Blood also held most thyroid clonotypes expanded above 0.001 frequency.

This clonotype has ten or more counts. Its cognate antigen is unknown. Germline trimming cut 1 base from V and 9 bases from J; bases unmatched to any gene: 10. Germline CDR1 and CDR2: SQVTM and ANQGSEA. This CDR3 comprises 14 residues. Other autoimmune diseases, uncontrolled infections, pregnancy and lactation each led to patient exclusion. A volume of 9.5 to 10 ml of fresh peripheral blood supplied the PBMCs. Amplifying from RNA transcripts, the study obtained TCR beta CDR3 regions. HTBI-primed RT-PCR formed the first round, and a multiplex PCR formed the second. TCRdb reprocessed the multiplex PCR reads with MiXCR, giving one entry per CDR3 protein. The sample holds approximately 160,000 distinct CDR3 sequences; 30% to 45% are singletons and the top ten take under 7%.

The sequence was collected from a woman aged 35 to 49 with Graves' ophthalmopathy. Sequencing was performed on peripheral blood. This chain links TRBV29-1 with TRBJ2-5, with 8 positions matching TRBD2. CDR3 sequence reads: CSVEGSGAPGAQYF. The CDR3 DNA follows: TGCAGCGTTGAAGGTAGCGGGGCGCCGGGGGCCCAGTACTTC.